The clone carrying this T cell receptor beta chain has a single count. Its specificity is not known. These data originate in a study of cytomegalovirus exposure and HLA in healthy donors. Study-wide background: Unique TCRs numbering approximately 80 million, obtained from HLA-typed donors, made up an early data release.

13 Jbeta primers and 60 Vbeta primers were used for the PCR. Profiling relied on immunoSEQ multiplex PCR, and the TCRdb table lists in-frame clones only, not all of them. The sample includes approximately 100,000 clones, around 75% of them seen just once. CDR3 length equals 17 residues. The V and J ends lost 1 base and 3 bases respectively, with 15 bases between them. Germline CDR1 MGHDK, CDR2 SYGVNS. Regarding the study as a whole: Presence/absence analysis assumed near-uniform sequencing depth across donors.

Donors counted as nominally healthy when sampled, yet unrecorded immune exposures were likely. Sequencing was carried out using PBMCs. The sequence was obtained from a man in his fifties in good health and CMV-seronegative. The chain combines TRBV25-1 with TRBJ2-2; D possibly corresponds to TRBD2 (7 bases). For the CDR3, the DNA is TGTGCCAGCAGTGAATCCCGGGGGGCGGACTACACCGGGGAGCTGTTTTTT. It is translated as CASSESRGADYTGELFF.